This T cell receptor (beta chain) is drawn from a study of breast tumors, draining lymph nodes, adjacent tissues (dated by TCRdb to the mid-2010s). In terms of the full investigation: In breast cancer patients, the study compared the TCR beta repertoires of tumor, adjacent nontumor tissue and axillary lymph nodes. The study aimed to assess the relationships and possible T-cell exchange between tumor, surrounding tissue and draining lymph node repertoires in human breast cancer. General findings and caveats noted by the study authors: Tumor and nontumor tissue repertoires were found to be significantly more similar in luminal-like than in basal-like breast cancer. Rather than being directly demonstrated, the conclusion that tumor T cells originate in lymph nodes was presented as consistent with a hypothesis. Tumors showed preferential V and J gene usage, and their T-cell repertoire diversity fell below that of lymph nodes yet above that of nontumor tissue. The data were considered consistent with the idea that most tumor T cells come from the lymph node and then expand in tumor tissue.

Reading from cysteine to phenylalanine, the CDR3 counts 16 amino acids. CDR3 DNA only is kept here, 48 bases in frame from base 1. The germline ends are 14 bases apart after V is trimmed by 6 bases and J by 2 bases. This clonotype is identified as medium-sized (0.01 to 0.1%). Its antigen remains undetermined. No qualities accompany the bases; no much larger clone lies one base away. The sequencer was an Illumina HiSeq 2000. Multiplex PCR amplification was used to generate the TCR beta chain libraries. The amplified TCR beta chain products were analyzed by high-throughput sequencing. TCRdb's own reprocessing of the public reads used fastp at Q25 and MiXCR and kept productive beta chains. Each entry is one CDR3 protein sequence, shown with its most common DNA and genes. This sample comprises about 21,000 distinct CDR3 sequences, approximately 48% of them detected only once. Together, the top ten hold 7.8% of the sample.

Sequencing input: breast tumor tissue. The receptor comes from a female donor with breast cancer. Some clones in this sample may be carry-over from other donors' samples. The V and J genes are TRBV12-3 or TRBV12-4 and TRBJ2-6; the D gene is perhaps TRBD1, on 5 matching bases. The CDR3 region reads CASRVLAGTGANVLTF. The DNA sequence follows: TGTGCCAGCAGGGTCCTCGCAGGGACTGGGGCCAACGTCCTGACTTTC.